These 15 T cell receptor beta chains were all obtained from the same sample, sequenced in a study of cytomegalovirus exposure and HLA in healthy donors. PCR amplification relied on 60 Vbeta primers (plus 13 Jbeta primers). Assay used: immunoSEQ multiplex PCR; TCRdb lists only in-frame clones, some missing. The table has about 37,000 clones, almost 70% seen once; the top ten hold roughly 4%. Sequenced material: PBMCs. These receptors all stem from a middle-aged man in good health and CMV-seronegative.

This chain connects TRBV5-1 to TRBJ1-1; no definite D call. Trimming stripped 1 base from V and 11 bases from J, with 12 bases between. This CDR3 spans 12 amino acids. Looked up from germline, CDR1 is SGHRS and CDR2 is YFSETQ. Here the CDR3 DNA reads TGCGCCAGCAGCTTGTTTCCGAACCGGGCTTTCTTT. This gives the protein CASSLFPNRAFF.

V is TRBV7-2 and J is TRBJ1-1; D gene uncertain. This CDR3 comprises 13 residues. CDR1 and CDR2 (germline): SGHTA, FQGNSA. Trimming cost V 1 base and J 3 bases, with 6 bases left between them. CDR3 sequence reads: CASSLESYTEAFF. CDR3 coding DNA: TGTGCCAGCAGCTTAGAGAGTTACACTGAAGCTTTCTTT.

The V call is TRBV19, the J call TRBJ1-5; D remains unclear. Trimming took off 5 bases at V and 7 bases at J, with 12 bases between the two ends. Looked up from germline, CDR1 is LNHDA and CDR2 is SQIVND (reference sequence). The CDR3 spans 13 residues. The CDR3: CASSDRDGQPQHF. DNA for the CDR3: TGTGCCAGTAGTGACCGGGATGGACAGCCCCAGCATTTT.

This chain uses TRBV5-8 with TRBJ2-4; tentative D call: TRBD1 (6 bases). CDR1 and CDR2 (germline): SGHTS, YDEGEE. Deletions cut 2 bases from V and 1 base from J, with 7 bases between. This CDR3 has 14 amino acids. The chain's CDR3 is CASSLQGAKNIQYF. As DNA, the CDR3 is TGTGCCAGCAGCTTACAGGGTGCCAAAAACATTCAGTACTTC. Based on the CDR3 plus reference TRBV5-8 and TRBJ2-4, the full variable domain is EAGVTQSPTHLIKTRGQQATLRCSPISGHTSVYWYQQALGLGLQFLLWYDEGEERNRGNFPPRFSGRQFPNYSSELNVNALELEDSALYLCASSLQGAKNIQYFGAGTRLSVL.

The chain has TRBV9 and TRBJ1-1; 8 bases map to TRBD1. V shed 0 bases, J shed 6 bases, and the junction held 4 bases outside the gene matches. Looked up from germline, CDR1 is SGDLS and CDR2 is YYNGEE. The CDR3 loop spans 14 amino acids. The CDR3 loop reads CASSVGRQGSEAFF. DNA for the CDR3: TGTGCCAGCAGCGTAGGGAGACAGGGGTCTGAAGCTTTCTTT. The whole variable domain, remainder taken from reference TRBV9 and TRBJ1-1, is DSGVTQTPKHLITATGQRVTLRCSPRSGDLSVYWYQQSLDQGLQFLIQYYNGEERAKGNILERFSAQQFPDLHSELNLSSLELGDSALYFCASSVGRQGSEAFFGQGTRLTVV.

The chain uses TRBV14 and TRBJ2-5; 9 nucleotides agree with TRBD1. The J call may be faulty, since TRBJ2-7 better matches the DNA end. In germline, CDR1 is SGHDN, CDR2 FVKESK. CDR3 length: 14 residues. The CDR3 bases are TGTGCCAGCAGCGCCGGGACAGGGAAATACGAGCAGTACTTC. Protein product: CASSAGTGKYEQYF.

This chain connects TRBV28 to TRBJ2-7; 8 nucleotides line up with TRBD1. This CDR3 comprises 14 residues. The V gene's germline CDR1 is MDHEN and CDR2 SYDVKM. V shed 1 base and J 3 bases; nucleotides not matched to a gene: 2. CDR3 in amino acids: CASSLYGQGYEQYF. In nucleotides, the CDR3 is TGTGCCAGCAGTTTATACGGACAGGGCTACGAGCAGTACTTC. The full variable domain, completed using reference TRBV28 and TRBJ2-7, is DVKVTQSSRYLVKRTGEKVFLECVQDMDHENMFWYRQDPGLGLRLIYFSYDVKMKEKGDIPEGYSVSREKKERFSLILESASTNQTSMYLCASSLYGQGYEQYFGPGTRLTVT.

This clone was seen only once. J is TRBJ1-6 and V is TRBV5-6; maybe TRBD1 (5 bases). The CDR3 has 19 amino acids. The germline V gene encodes CDR1 SGHDT and CDR2 YYEEEE. V was clipped by 5 bases and J by 6 bases, with 27 bases between them. CDR3 sequence: CASRNAPGSGGEGNSPLHF. The CDR3 DNA reads as TGTGCCAGCAGGAATGCGCCGGGCTCCGGGGGTGAGGGTAATTCACCCCTCCACTTT.

The chain carries TRBV19 and TRBJ1-1; D not certain. From germline, CDR1 is LNHDA and CDR2 SQIVND (reference sequence). This CDR3 is 12 amino acids long. Trimming took off 7 bases at V and 1 base at J, with 7 bases between the two ends. CDR3 nucleotides: TGTGCCAGTATGGAGGGGAACACTGAAGCTTTCTTT. This gives the protein CASMEGNTEAFF.

This rearrangement joins TRBV28 to TRBJ1-3; TRBD1 might be the D (5 bases). Trimming cost V 5 bases and J 3 bases, with 11 bases left between them. Germline values: CDR1 MDHEN, CDR2 SYDVKM. The CDR3 sequence is 14 residues long. The CDR3 region is CASSVQGDGNTIYF. The CDR3 DNA reads TGTGCCAGCAGTGTTCAGGGTGATGGAAACACCATATATTTT.

This clone was picked up a small number of times. The chain is built from TRBV19 and TRBJ2-2, with D perhaps TRBD2 (7 bases). The CDR3 runs to 16 residues. V lost 4 bases, J lost 4 bases, and 16 bases lay in between. CDR1 is LNHDA, CDR2 SQIVND, per germline (reference sequence). CDR3 sequence: CASSSHLGGATGELFF. CDR3 coding DNA: TGTGCCAGTAGTAGCCATTTAGGGGGGGCCACCGGGGAGCTGTTTTTT.

This rearrangement joins TRBV10-3 to TRBJ1-2; 9 positions match TRBD1. This CDR3 spans 12 amino acids. The germline V gene has CDR1 ENHRY and CDR2 SYGVKD. V lost 4 bases to trimming and J lost 7 bases; unmatched junction nucleotides: 1. CDR3 region: CAISGGQGGYTF. The CDR3 DNA reads TGTGCCATCAGTGGGGGACAGGGTGGCTACACCTTC.

This chain links TRBV27 with TRBJ2-6; 7 bases line up with TRBD1. After removal of 6 bases from V and 0 bases from J, the junction contained 17 bases not matched to a gene. The length of the CDR3 is 20 residues. Germline CDR1 is MNHEY and CDR2 is SMNVEV (reference sequence). The DNA of the CDR3 is TGTGCCAGCAGCTCTCTCCTCCGGACAGGCCACAGCTCTGGGGCCAACGTCCTGACTTTC. The encoded protein is CASSSLLRTGHSSGANVLTF.

CDR3 sequence: CASSQVWRIGGTNEKLFF. The CDR3 DNA reads TGCGCCAGCAGCCAAGTTTGGAGGATCGGGGGAACTAATGAAAAACTGTTTTTT. The rearrangement uses TRBV4-1 and TRBJ1-4, with a tentative D call TRBD1 (5 bases). This CDR3 region has 18 residues. The V end was cut by 1 base, the J end by 1 base, with 16 bases between. Germline V gives CDR1 MGHRA, CDR2 YSYEKL.

The rearrangement links TRBV2 to TRBJ1-4, with D perhaps matching TRBD1 (6 bases). Germline assignment: CDR1 SNHLY and CDR2 FYNNEI. The CDR3 contains 13 residues. V lost 11 bases, J lost 8 bases, and 18 bases lay in between. CDR3 amino acids: CASRGGALEKLFF. CDR3 nucleotide sequence: TGTGCCTCAAGAGGGGGGGCGCTGGAAAAACTGTTTTTT. Drawing the rest from reference TRBV2 and TRBJ1-4, the complete variable domain is EPEVTQTPSHQVTQMGQEVILRCVPISNHLYFYWYRQILGQKVEFLVSFYNNEISEKSEIFDDQFSVERPDGSNFTLKIRSTKLEDSAMYFCASRGGALEKLFFGSGTQLSVL.